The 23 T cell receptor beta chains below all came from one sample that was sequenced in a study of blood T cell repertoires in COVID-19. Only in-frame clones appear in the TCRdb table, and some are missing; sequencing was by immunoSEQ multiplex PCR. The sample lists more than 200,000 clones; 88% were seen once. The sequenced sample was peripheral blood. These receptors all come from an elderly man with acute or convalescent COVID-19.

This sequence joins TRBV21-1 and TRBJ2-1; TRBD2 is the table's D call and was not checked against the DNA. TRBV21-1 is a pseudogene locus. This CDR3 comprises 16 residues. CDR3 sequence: CASTKSGTSVYNEQFF. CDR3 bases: TGTGCCAGCACCAAATCCGGGACTAGCGTATACAATGAGCAGTTCTTC.

This chain's CDR3 is CASSFPTSGRLYEQYF. Here the CDR3 DNA reads TGTGCCAGCAGCTTCCCGACTAGCGGGAGGCTCTACGAGCAGTACTTC. V is TRBV7-9 and J is TRBJ2-7, with 13 bases lining up with TRBD2. Unmatched junction bases numbered 5, after V lost 3 bases and J lost 3 bases. Germline V CDR1 and CDR2: SEHNR, FQNEAQ (reference sequence). CDR3 length: 16 amino acids.

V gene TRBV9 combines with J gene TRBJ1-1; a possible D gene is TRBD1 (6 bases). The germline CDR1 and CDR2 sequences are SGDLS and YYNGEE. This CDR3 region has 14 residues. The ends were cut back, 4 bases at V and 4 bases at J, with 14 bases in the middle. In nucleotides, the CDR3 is TGTGCCAGCAGCTCTGGACAGACGGGCACTGAAGCTTTCTTT. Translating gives CASSSGQTGTEAFF.

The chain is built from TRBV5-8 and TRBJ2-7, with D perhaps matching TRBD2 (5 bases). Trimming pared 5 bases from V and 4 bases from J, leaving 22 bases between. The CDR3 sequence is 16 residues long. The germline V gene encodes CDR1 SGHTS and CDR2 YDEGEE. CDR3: CASRGRWSGMRYEQYF. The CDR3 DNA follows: TGTGCCAGCAGAGGAAGATGGAGCGGCATGCGGTACGAGCAGTACTTC.

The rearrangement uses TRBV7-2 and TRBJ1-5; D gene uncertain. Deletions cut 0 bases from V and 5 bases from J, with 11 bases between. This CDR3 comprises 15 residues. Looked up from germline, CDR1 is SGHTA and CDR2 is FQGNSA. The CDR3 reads CASSLAMGGYQPQHF. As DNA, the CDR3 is TGTGCCAGCAGCTTAGCGATGGGCGGGTATCAGCCCCAGCATTTT.

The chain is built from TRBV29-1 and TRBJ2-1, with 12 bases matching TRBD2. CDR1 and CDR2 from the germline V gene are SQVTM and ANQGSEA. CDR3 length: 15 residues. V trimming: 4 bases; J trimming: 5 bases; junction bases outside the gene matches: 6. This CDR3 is CSVGHLAGGNNEQFF. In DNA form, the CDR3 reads TGCAGCGTTGGTCACCTAGCGGGGGGGAACAATGAGCAGTTCTTC.

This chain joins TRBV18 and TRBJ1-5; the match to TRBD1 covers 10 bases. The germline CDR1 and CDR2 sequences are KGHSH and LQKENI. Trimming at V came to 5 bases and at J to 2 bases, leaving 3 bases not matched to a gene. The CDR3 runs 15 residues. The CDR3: CASSTGTGGNQPQHF. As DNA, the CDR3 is TGTGCCAGCTCAACCGGGACAGGGGGCAATCAGCCCCAGCATTTT. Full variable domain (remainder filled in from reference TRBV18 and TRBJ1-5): NAGVMQNPRHLVRRRGQEARLRCSPMKGHSHVYWYRQLPEEGLKFMVYLQKENIIDESGMPKERFSAEFPKEGPSILRIQQVVRGDSAAYFCASSTGTGGNQPQHFGDGTRLSIL.

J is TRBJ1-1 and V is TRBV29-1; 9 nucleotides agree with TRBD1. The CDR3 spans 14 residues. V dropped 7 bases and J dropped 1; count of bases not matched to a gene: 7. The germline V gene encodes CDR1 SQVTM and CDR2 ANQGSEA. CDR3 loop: CSASTGGGNTEAFF. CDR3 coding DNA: TGCAGCGCCTCGACAGGGGGAGGGAACACTGAAGCTTTCTTT.

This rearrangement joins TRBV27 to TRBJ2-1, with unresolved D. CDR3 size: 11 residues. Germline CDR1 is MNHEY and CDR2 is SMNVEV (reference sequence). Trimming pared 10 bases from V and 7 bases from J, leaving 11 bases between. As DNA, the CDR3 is TGTGCCACGACCTTCGGGAATGAGCAGTTCTTC. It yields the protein CATTFGNEQFF.

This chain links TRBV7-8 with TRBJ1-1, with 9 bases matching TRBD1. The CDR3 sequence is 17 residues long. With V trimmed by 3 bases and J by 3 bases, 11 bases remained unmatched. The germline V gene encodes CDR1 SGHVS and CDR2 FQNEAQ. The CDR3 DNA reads TGTGCCAGCAGCTTTGTCCGGGACAGGGTGAGGCACACTGAAGCTTTCTTT. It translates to CASSFVRDRVRHTEAFF.

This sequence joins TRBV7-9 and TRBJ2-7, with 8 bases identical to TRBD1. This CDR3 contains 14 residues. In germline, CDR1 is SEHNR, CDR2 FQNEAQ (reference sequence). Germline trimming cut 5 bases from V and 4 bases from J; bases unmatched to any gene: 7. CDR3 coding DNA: TGTGCCAGCAGCGCTTTTGACAGGGGTTACGAGCAGTACTTC. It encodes CASSAFDRGYEQYF.

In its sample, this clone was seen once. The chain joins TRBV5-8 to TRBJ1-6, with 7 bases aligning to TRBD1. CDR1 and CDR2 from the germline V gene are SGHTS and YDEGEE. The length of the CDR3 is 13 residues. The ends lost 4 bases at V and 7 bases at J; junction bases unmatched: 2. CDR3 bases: TGTGCCAGCAGCGCGGGACAGAATTCACCCCTCCACTTT. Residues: CASSAGQNSPLHF.

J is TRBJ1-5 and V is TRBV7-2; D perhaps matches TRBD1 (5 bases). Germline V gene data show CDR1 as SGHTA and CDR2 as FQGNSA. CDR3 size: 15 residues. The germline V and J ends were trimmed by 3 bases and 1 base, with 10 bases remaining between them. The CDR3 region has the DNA TGTGCCAGCAGCTTGGGGGGTAAGAGCAATCAGCCCCAGCATTTT. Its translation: CASSLGGKSNQPQHF.

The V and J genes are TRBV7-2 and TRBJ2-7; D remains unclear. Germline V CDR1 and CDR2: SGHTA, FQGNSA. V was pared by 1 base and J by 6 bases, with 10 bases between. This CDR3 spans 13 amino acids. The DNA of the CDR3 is TGTGCCAGCAGCTTAGGCGGTTCCACCGAGCAGTACTTC. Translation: CASSLGGSTEQYF.

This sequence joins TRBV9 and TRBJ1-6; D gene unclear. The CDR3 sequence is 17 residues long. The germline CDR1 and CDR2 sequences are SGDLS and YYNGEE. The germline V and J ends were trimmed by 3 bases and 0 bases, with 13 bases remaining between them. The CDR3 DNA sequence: TGTGCCAGCAGCGACAGAGACGAAAGCTCCTATAATTCACCCCTCCACTTT. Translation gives CASSDRDESSYNSPLHF.

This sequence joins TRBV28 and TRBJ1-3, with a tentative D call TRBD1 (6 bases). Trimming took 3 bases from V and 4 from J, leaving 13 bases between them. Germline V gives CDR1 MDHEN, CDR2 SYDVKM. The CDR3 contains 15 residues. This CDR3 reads CASSLLGQGGNTIYF. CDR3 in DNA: TGTGCCAGCAGTTTGTTAGGGCAGGGGGGAAACACCATATATTTT. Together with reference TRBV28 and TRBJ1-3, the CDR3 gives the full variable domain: DVKVTQSSRYLVKRTGEKVFLECVQDMDHENMFWYRQDPGLGLRLIYFSYDVKMKEKGDIPEGYSVSREKKERFSLILESASTNQTSMYLCASSLLGQGGNTIYFGEGSWLTVV.

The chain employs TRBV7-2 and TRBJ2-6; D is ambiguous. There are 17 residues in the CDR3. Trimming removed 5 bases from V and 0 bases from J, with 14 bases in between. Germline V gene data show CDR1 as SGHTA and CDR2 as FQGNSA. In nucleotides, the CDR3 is TGTGCCAGCAGCCCCTCTCCGAGCCCCTCTGGGGCCAACGTCCTGACTTTC. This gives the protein CASSPSPSPSGANVLTF.

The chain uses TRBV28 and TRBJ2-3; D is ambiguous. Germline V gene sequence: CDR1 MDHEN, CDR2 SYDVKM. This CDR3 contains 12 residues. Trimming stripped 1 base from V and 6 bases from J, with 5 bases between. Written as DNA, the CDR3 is TGTGCCAGCAGTTTATATCAGGATACGCAGTATTTT. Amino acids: CASSLYQDTQYF.

CDR3 protein: CASSLGGRASEQYF. CDR3 nucleotide sequence: TGTGCCAGCAGCTTGGGCGGGAGGGCCTCCGAGCAGTACTTC. The V gene is TRBV5-4, the J gene TRBJ2-7, with 9 positions matching TRBD2. Germline CDR1 reads SGHNT; CDR2 reads YYREEE (reference sequence). With V trimmed by 0 bases and J by 6 bases, 4 bases remained unmatched. This CDR3 region has 14 residues.

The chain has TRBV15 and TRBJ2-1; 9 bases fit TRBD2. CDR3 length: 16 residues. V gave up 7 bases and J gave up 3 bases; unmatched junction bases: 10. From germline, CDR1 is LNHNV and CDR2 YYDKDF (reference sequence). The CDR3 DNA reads TGTGCCACCACCGGGGGACTAGCAACCGGCTACAATGAGCAGTTCTTC. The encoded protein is CATTGGLATGYNEQFF.

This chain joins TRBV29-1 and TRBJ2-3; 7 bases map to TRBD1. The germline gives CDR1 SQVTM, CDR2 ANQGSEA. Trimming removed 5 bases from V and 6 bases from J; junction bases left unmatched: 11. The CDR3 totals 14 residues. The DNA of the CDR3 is TGCAGCGTTACGCCAACAGGGGCCGGCGATACGCAGTATTTT. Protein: CSVTPTGAGDTQYF.

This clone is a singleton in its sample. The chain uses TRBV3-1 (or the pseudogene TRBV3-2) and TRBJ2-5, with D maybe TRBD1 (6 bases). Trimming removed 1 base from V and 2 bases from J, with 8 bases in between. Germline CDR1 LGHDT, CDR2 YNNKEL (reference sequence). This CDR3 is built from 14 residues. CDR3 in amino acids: CASSQAGTQETQYF. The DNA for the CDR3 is TGTGCCAGCAGCCAAGCGGGGACACAAGAGACCCAGTACTTC.

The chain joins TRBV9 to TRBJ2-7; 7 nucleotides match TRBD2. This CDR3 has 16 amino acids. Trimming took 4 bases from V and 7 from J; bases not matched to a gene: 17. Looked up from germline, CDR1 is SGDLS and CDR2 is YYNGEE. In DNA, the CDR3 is TGTGCCAGCAGCCCGGGGCGGGAGTTAAGCGGATCGGAGCAGTACTTC. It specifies CASSPGRELSGSEQYF.